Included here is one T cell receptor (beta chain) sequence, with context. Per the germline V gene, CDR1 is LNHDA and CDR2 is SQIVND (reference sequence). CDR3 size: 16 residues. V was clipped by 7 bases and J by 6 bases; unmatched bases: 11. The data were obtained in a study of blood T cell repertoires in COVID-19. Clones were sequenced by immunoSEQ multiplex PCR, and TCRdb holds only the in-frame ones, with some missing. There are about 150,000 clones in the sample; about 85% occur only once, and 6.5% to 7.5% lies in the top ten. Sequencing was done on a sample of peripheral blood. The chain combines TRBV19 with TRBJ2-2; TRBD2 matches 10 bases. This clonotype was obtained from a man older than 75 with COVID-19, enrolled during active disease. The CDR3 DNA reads TGTGCCAGTACCCGAATGGTTAGCGGGGGGCCCGGGGAGCTGTTTTTT. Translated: CASTRMVSGGPGELFF.